This is a list of T cell receptor beta chains from one sample in a study of shared clonotypes between healthy human individuals. Only in-frame clones appear in the TCRdb table, and some are missing; sequencing was by immunoSEQ multiplex PCR. Of around 2.5 million clones listed, over 85% are singletons. The sample was naive CD4+ T cells from PBMCs. The source is a young man in good health. Some clones in this sample may be carry-over from other donors' samples. Both conserved end residues are part of each CDR3. The order of the fields is CDR3 length, V gene, J gene, CDR3 protein.

>14|TRBV2|TRBJ1-1
CASSEGPMNTEAFF
>14|TRBV28|TRBJ1-5
CASSLSLSNQPQHF
>14|TRBV6-1|TRBJ1-5
CASRPTVSTQPQHF
>15|TRBV28|TRBJ1-4
CASSPGGAGNEKLFF
>13|TRBV6-5|TRBJ1-2
CASSYVGNYGYTF
>15|TRBV12-5|TRBJ1-3
CASGFSQITGNTIYF
>15|TRBV18|TRBJ2-1
CASSYSGSSYNEQFF
>15|TRBV5-1|TRBJ2-7
CASSVLGQPPTEQYF
>13|TRBV27|TRBJ1-2
CASSVTGGYGYTF
>17|TRBV5-5|TRBJ2-4
CASSLTSGSLAKNIQYF
>17|TRBV9|TRBJ2-3
CASSVVASGRAADTQYF
>12|TRBV6-6|TRBJ2-1
CASRPDKPRLFF
>15|TRBV5-4|TRBJ1-3
CASSFGGRSGNTIYF
>14|TRBV5-1|TRBJ2-1
CASSPRGVGNEQFF
>15|TRBV5-1|TRBJ2-3
CASSLTVRGTDTQYF
>14|TRBV5-1|TRBJ2-3
CASSFRQATDTQYF
>19|TRBV5-1|TRBJ1-1
CASSPGYTGTQGLIGEAFF
>13|TRBV5-1|TRBJ2-7
CASSPLGYYEQYF
>14|TRBV5-1|TRBJ2-3
CASSLVGEADTQYF
>14|TRBV28|TRBJ2-7
CASTIPDSSYEQYF
>18|TRBV5-1|TRBJ1-2
CASSLDPNRGTGNYGYTF
>18|TRBV4-1|TRBJ2-5
CASSQEASGSPNQETQYF
>13|TRBV7-3|TRBJ1-5
CASSIDRDQPQHF
>12|TRBV27|TRBJ2-5
CASSSNQETQYF
>16|TRBV4-1|TRBJ1-5
CASSQPGQGTGQPQHF
>16|TRBV4-2|TRBJ2-1
CASSQEVAGVHNEQFF
>18|TRBV19|TRBJ2-5
CASSIGVLGGDRQETQYF
>15|TRBV10-3|TRBJ2-7
CAISIIFGQGYEQYF
>13|TRBV30|TRBJ1-5
CAWGDSGNQPQHF
>16|TRBV18|TRBJ1-5
CARIRDRVMRNQPQHF
>13|TRBV5-1|TRBJ1-1
CASGLTVNTEAFF
>15|TRBV7-3|TRBJ2-7
CASSNTPGGAYEQYF
>12|TRBV9|TRBJ2-5
CASSVDERTQYF
>15|TRBV7-9|TRBJ1-1
CASSLAPAMNTEAFF
>17|TRBV6-1|TRBJ2-1
CASSDLAGLSSYNEQFF
>15|TRBV5-8|TRBJ2-5
CASSFLGDYQETQYF
>16|TRBV6-5|TRBJ2-1
CASSSRLAGSYNEQFF
>18|TRBV15|TRBJ2-3
CATSREKGQGLGADTQYF
>14|TRBV11-2|TRBJ2-7
CASSRTTPSYEQYF
>14|TRBV5-6|TRBJ1-3
CASSLANQGNTIYF
>14|TRBV19|TRBJ2-1
CASSGVAGGYEQFF
>15|TRBV5-1|TRBJ1-4
CASSLLGQGSEKLFF
>14|TRBV27|TRBJ2-5
CASVDKGFQETQYF
>14|TRBV23-1|TRBJ2-2
CASSHSSGNGELFF
>17|TRBV15|TRBJ1-3
CATSREKARPGVATIYF
>14|TRBV29-1|TRBJ2-5
CSVDDAIQRETQYF
>15|TRBV7-9|TRBJ2-1
CASGIAGGSYNEQFF
>14|TRBV19|TRBJ2-7
CATKFSQGAYEQYF
>13|TRBV29-1|TRBJ2-3
CSVGVRVSDTQYF